This T cell receptor beta chain was captured in a study of blood T cell repertoires in COVID-19. Study-level information: T cells, B-cell-depleted T cells, or PBMCs supplied cDNA or gDNA.

This CDR3 is 16 amino acids long. The germline V gene has CDR1 MNHEY and CDR2 SVGAGI. V was shortened by 0 bases and J by 3 bases, with 14 bases between the two germline ends. Original analysis: Amplification of reference gene primers was used by the study to estimate nucleated cell counts. Repertoires were generated with immunoSEQ multiplex PCR, while TCRdb's copy carries only in-frame clones and drops some. V, J and clone size derive from that table, while D and trimming were established from the DNA sequence. Here the sample spans 150,000 to 200,000 clones, approximately 85% being singletons. What was sequenced was peripheral blood. V gene TRBV6-5 combines with J gene TRBJ1-1; TRBD1 might be the D (5 bases). This clonotype originated in a man in his fifties or sixties with acute or convalescent COVID-19. The chain's CDR3 is CASSYSGAGGDTEAFF. The CDR3 nucleotides are TGTGCCAGCAGTTACTCGGGCGCTGGAGGGGACACTGAAGCTTTCTTT.